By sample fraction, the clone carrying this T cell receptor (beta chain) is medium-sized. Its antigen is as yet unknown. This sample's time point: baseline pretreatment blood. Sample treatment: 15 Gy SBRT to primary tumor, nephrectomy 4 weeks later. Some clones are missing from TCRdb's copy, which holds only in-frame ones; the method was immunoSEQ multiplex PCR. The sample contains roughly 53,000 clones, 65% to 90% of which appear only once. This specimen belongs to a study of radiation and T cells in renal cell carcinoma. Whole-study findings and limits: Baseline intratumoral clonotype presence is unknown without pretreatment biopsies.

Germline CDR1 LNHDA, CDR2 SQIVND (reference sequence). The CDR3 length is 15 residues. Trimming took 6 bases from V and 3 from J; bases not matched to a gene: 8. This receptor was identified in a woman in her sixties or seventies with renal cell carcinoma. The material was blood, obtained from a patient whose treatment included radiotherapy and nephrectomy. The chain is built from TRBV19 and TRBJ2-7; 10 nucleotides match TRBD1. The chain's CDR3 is CASRREGQGDYEQYF. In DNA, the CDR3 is TGTGCCAGTAGAAGAGAAGGACAGGGGGACTACGAGCAGTACTTC.